The next 27 T cell receptor beta chains were all read from a single sample in a study of OX40 agonist ivuxolimab in advanced cancers. Only in-frame clones appear in the TCRdb table, and some are missing; sequencing was by immunoSEQ multiplex PCR. Of around 100,000 clones listed, roughly 90% are singletons. This material consisted of CD4+ or CD8+ T cells sorted from blood, taken in a trial of the OX40 agonist ivuxolimab. The source is an adult with an advanced solid tumor such as melanoma, head and neck, liver or kidney cancer.

Written as DNA, the CDR3 is TGTGCCAGCACTGCGGGAGGTGGGCCCTACGAGCAGTACTTC. Its protein is CASTAGGGPYEQYF. The gene calls are TRBV2 and TRBJ2-7, with 8 bases fitting TRBD2. With V trimmed by 7 bases and J by 2 bases, 7 bases remained unmatched. Germline assignment: CDR1 SNHLY and CDR2 FYNNEI. The CDR3 runs 14 residues.

The chain carries TRBV6-1 and TRBJ2-3, with 9 positions matching TRBD2. Germline lookup yields CDR1 MNHNS and CDR2 SASEGT. Trimming at V came to 4 bases and at J to 0 bases, leaving 11 bases not matched to a gene. There are 18 residues in the CDR3. The CDR3 DNA follows: TGTGCCAGCAGTGGGGCCGCCAGCGGGGGGACTAGCACAGATACGCAGTATTTT. Its protein product is CASSGAASGGTSTDTQYF.

The chain couples TRBV5-4 to TRBJ2-1, with D tentatively TRBD1 (6 bases). Germline V gene data show CDR1 as SGHNT and CDR2 as YYREEE (reference sequence). The CDR3 runs 14 residues. Deletions cut 0 bases from V and 9 bases from J, with 13 bases between. The CDR3 DNA reads as TGTGCCAGCAGCTTGGGGCCAGGGGATATTGAGCAGTTCTTC. It yields the protein CASSLGPGDIEQFF.

For the CDR3, the DNA is TGTGCCAGCAGCCTTGGGGTAGCGGTATCCTACAATGAGCAGTTCTTC. Protein product: CASSLGVAVSYNEQFF. This chain joins TRBV5-6 and TRBJ2-1, with D maybe TRBD2 (6 bases). CDR1 SGHDT and CDR2 YYEEEE come from the germline V gene. The CDR3 extends over 16 amino acids. Trimming shortened V by 4 bases and J by 1 base, and 15 bases separated the two germline ends.

This chain links TRBV28 with TRBJ1-4; D is undetermined. The CDR3 contains 15 residues. V gave up 3 bases and J gave up 3 bases, with 11 bases separating them. The germline V gene encodes CDR1 MDHEN and CDR2 SYDVKM. The CDR3 DNA reads TGTGCCAGCAGTTTTAGCCGTTCGGCTAATGAAAAACTGTTTTTT. This translates into CASSFSRSANEKLFF.

This chain links TRBV5-1 with TRBJ2-7, with 13 bases lining up with TRBD2. J was trimmed by 8 bases and V by 3 bases; bases with no gene match: 8. In germline, CDR1 is SGHRS, CDR2 YFSETQ. The CDR3 is made up of 15 amino acids. The CDR3 reads CASSSGLAGPGKQYF. CDR3 bases: TGCGCCAGCAGCTCGGGACTAGCGGGGCCAGGAAAGCAGTACTTC.

The rearrangement joins TRBV5-6 to TRBJ2-2; TRBD1 agrees at 8 bases. CDR3 length: 16 amino acids. Losses at the gene ends were 3 bases for V and 0 bases for J; bases not matched to a gene: 4. CDR1 SGHDT and CDR2 YYEEEE come from the germline V gene. CDR3 amino acids: CASSSPTGANTGELFF. The DNA for the CDR3 is TGTGCCAGCAGCTCGCCGACAGGGGCGAACACCGGGGAGCTGTTTTTT.

The chain carries TRBV2 and TRBJ2-7, with 9 bases fitting TRBD1. The CDR3 spans 14 residues. The V gene end was trimmed by 3 bases and the J gene end by 2 bases; junction bases not matched to a gene: 2. Germline CDR1 is SNHLY and CDR2 is FYNNEI. The CDR3 region is CASSDRTGAYEQYF. CDR3 in DNA: TGTGCCAGCAGTGACCGGACAGGGGCCTACGAGCAGTACTTC.

The J gene is TRBJ1-1, the V gene TRBV28; 7 bases map to TRBD1. Germline-derived CDR1 and CDR2 are MDHEN and SYDVKM. CDR3 length: 14 residues. With 3 bases clipped from V and 0 bases from J, the junction kept 1 base outside the gene matches. CDR3 residues: CASSFQGVNTEAFF. DNA for the CDR3: TGTGCCAGCAGTTTTCAGGGGGTGAACACTGAAGCTTTCTTT.

This clone turned up a few times. The chain uses TRBV4-2 and TRBJ2-1; 11 bases line up with TRBD2. Germline V gene sequence: CDR1 LGHNA, CDR2 YNFKEQ. V shed 2 bases, J shed 8 bases, and the junction held 5 bases outside the gene matches. This CDR3 contains 15 residues. In DNA, the CDR3 is TGTGCCAGCAGCCAACCTACACTAGCGGGAGATGAGCAGTTCTTC. This codes for CASSQPTLAGDEQFF.

This sequence joins TRBV2 and TRBJ2-5, with a weak D call TRBD1 (5 bases). The CDR3 totals 13 residues. Germline CDR1 and CDR2: SNHLY and FYNNEI. Trimming removed 6 bases at V and 5 bases at J, with 13 bases between. CDR3 protein: CASRNQGEETQYF. For the CDR3, the DNA is TGTGCCAGCAGGAATCAGGGTGAGGAGACCCAGTACTTC.

This sequence joins TRBV5-1 and TRBJ2-1, with 11 bases matching TRBD2. This CDR3 has 19 amino acids. Trimming at V came to 3 bases and at J to 1 base, leaving 12 bases not matched to a gene. Germline V gene sequence: CDR1 SGHRS, CDR2 YFSETQ. As DNA, the CDR3 is TGCGCCAGCAGCTACCCGGGTAGCGGGAGGGCCTCATCCTACAATGAGCAGTTCTTC. It translates to CASSYPGSGRASSYNEQFF. Together with reference TRBV5-1 and TRBJ2-1, the CDR3 gives the full variable domain: KAGVTQTPRYLIKTRGQQVTLSCSPISGHRSVSWYQQTPGQGLQFLFEYFSETQRNKGNFPGRFSGRQFSNSRSEMNVSTLELGDSALYLCASSYPGSGRASSYNEQFFGPGTRLTVL.

The chain combines TRBV5-4 with TRBJ2-5, with a weak D call TRBD2 (6 bases). From germline, CDR1 is SGHNT and CDR2 YYREEE (reference sequence). The CDR3 covers 15 residues. V was pared by 4 bases and J by 5 bases, with 18 bases between. The CDR3 bases are TGTGCCAGCAGCGGTTGGGACTTGGCCGGGGAGACCCAGTACTTC. Translation: CASSGWDLAGETQYF. Supplemented by reference TRBV5-4 and TRBJ2-5, the full variable domain reads ETGVTQSPTHLIKTRGQQVTLRCSSQSGHNTVSWYQQALGQGPQFIFQYYREEENGRGNFPPRFSGLQFPNYSSELNVNALELDDSALYLCASSGWDLAGETQYFGPGTRLLVL.

V and J are TRBV4-2 and TRBJ2-5; D uncertain. The length of the CDR3 is 13 residues. V lost 1 base and J lost 3, with 6 bases in between. The V gene's germline CDR1 is LGHNA and CDR2 YNFKEQ. The CDR3 DNA is TGTGCCAGCAGCCAAGGGGTGAAAGAGACCCAGTACTTC. Its protein product is CASSQGVKETQYF.

This clone showed up just once. CDR3 in amino acids: CASSAGTATSLNYGYTF. CDR3 DNA sequence: TGTGCCAGTAGTGCCGGGACAGCAACCTCCCTGAACTATGGCTACACCTTC. The chain employs TRBV19 and TRBJ1-2; TRBD1 matches at 7 bases. Germline lookup yields CDR1 LNHDA and CDR2 SQIVND (reference sequence). Trimming removed 5 bases from V and 2 bases from J; junction bases left unmatched: 14. The CDR3 runs 17 residues.

The chain recombines TRBV20-1 with TRBJ1-2, with D perhaps TRBD1 (5 bases). Per germline, CDR1 DFQATT and CDR2 SNEGSKA (reference sequence). The CDR3 is 11 residues long. Trimming removed 5 bases from V and 8 bases from J, with 12 bases in between. DNA for the CDR3: TGCAGTGCTGGGGACGGACCAGGCTACACCTTC. Protein product: CSAGDGPGYTF.

This chain connects TRBV6-1 to TRBJ2-4; 8 nucleotides align to TRBD2. CDR3 size: 15 residues. CDR1 MNHNS and CDR2 SASEGT come from the germline V gene. V trimming: 1 base; J trimming: 7 bases; junction bases outside the gene matches: 6. The CDR3 sequence: CASSEGVAGSNIQYF. The CDR3 bases are TGTGCCAGCAGTGAAGGGGTAGCGGGATCTAACATTCAGTACTTC.

V usage is TRBV5-1 and J usage is TRBJ2-7, with unresolved D. V was clipped by 0 bases and J by 6 bases, with 16 bases between them. Germline V gene sequence: CDR1 SGHRS, CDR2 YFSETQ. There are 15 residues in the CDR3. The CDR3 DNA is TGCGCCAGCAGCTTGGCCGTTGGCGGTATCTCCGAGCAGTACTTC. Its protein is CASSLAVGGISEQYF.

The chain couples TRBV27 to TRBJ2-5, with a tentative D call TRBD2 (5 bases). There are 13 residues in the CDR3. Germline values: CDR1 MNHEY, CDR2 SMNVEV (reference sequence). V lost 6 bases and J 2 bases, leaving 10 bases between the germline ends. CDR3 DNA sequence: TGTGCCAGCAGAGCGGTTCTACAAGAGACCCAGTACTTC. Its translation: CASRAVLQETQYF.

The chain has TRBV9 and TRBJ2-1; D not resolved. Trimming removed 0 bases at V and 6 bases at J, with 10 bases between. CDR1 is SGDLS, CDR2 YYNGEE, per germline. This CDR3 comprises 14 residues. Here the CDR3 reads CASSVGVTGNEQFF. The CDR3 DNA sequence: TGTGCCAGCAGCGTAGGCGTAACGGGCAATGAGCAGTTCTTC.

This clone has a handful of counts. V is TRBV5-6 and J is TRBJ1-6; D is ambiguous. Trimming pared 2 bases from V and 6 bases from J, leaving 9 bases between. CDR3 length equals 14 residues. The germline CDR1 and CDR2 sequences are SGHDT and YYEEEE. The CDR3: CASSFRQSNSPLHF. CDR3 nucleotide sequence: TGTGCCAGCAGCTTTCGTCAGTCTAATTCACCCCTCCACTTT.

CDR3 nucleotide sequence: TGTGCCAGTAGTGGGGGACTAGCGGGATTGGGGACCGGGGAGCTGTTTTTT. It encodes CASSGGLAGLGTGELFF. This chain joins TRBV19 and TRBJ2-2, with 13 bases that match TRBD2. The germline CDR1 and CDR2 sequences are LNHDA and SQIVND (reference sequence). The CDR3 totals 17 residues. The ends lost 5 bases at V and 5 bases at J; junction bases unmatched: 8.

V gene TRBV28 combines with J gene TRBJ1-5, with D possibly TRBD1 on 5 matching bases. CDR3 size: 14 residues. CDR1 and CDR2 (germline): MDHEN, SYDVKM. V was cut by 5 bases and J by 0 bases, with 8 bases left in between. The chain's CDR3 is CASSPQDSNQPQHF. CDR3 bases: TGTGCCAGCAGTCCACAGGATAGCAATCAGCCCCAGCATTTT.

The chain uses TRBV28 and TRBJ2-4; a weak D match, TRBD2 (6 bases). The germline gives CDR1 MDHEN, CDR2 SYDVKM. This CDR3 is built from 19 residues. The V end lost 5 bases, the J end lost 1 base, and 24 bases lay between the germline ends. CDR3 coding DNA: TGTGCCAGCAGTGCTCGACTTTTTGGACCCCGGGGGGCCAAAAACATTCAGTACTTC. Translated, it gives CASSARLFGPRGAKNIQYF.

CDR3 amino acids: CASSSITSGNTIYF. CDR3 sequence (DNA): TGTGCCAGCAGCAGCATCACCTCTGGAAACACCATATATTTT. J is TRBJ1-3 and V is TRBV11-2; D is ambiguous. Germline assignment: CDR1 SGHAT and CDR2 FQNNGV. The CDR3 contains 14 residues. Between the trimmed V and J ends, which lost 5 bases and 0 bases, there was a span of 8 bases.

This clone occurred once. The chain joins TRBV5-1 to TRBJ1-1; 7 nucleotides agree with TRBD1. V shed 8 bases and J 4 bases; nucleotides not matched to a gene: 8. This CDR3 region has 13 residues. CDR1 and CDR2 from the germline V gene are SGHRS and YFSETQ. CDR3 nucleotides: TGCGCCAGTCGACTTCAGGGGGGCACTGAAGCTTTCTTT. Its translation: CASRLQGGTEAFF.

The chain couples TRBV9 to TRBJ2-7, with D unresolved. This CDR3 has 13 residues. V gave up 7 bases and J gave up 6 bases, with 17 bases separating them. Per the germline V gene, CDR1 is SGDLS and CDR2 is YYNGEE. As DNA, the CDR3 is TGTGCCAGCGGCAAGACGGCTTCGGGCGAGCAGTACTTC. Translated, it gives CASGKTASGEQYF.